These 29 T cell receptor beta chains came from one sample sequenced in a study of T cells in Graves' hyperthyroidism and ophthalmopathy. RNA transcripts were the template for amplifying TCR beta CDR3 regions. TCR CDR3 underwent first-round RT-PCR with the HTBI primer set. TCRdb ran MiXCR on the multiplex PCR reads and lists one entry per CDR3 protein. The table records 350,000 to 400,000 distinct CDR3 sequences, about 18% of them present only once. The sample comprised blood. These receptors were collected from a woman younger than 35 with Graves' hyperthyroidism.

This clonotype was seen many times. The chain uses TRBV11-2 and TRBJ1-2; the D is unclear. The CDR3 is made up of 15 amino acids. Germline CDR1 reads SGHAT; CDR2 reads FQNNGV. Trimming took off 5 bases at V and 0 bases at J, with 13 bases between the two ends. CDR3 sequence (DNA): TGTGCCAGCAGCCCAACGTCAGTAGCTAACTATGGCTACACCTTC. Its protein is CASSPTSVANYGYTF.

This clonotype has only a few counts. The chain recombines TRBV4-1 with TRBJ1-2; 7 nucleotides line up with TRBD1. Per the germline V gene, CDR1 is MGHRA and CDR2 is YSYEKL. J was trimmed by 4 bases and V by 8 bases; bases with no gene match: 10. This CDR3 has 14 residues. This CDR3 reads CASRDFWTGYGYTF. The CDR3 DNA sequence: TGCGCCAGCCGAGATTTCTGGACAGGCTATGGCTACACCTTC.

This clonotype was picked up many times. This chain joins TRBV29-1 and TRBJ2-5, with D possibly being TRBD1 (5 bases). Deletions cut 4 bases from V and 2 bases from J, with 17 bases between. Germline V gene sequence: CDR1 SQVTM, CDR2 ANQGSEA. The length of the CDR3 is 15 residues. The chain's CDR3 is CSVGGIKKPQETQYF. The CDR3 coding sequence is TGCAGCGTTGGGGGCATCAAAAAACCTCAAGAGACCCAGTACTTC.

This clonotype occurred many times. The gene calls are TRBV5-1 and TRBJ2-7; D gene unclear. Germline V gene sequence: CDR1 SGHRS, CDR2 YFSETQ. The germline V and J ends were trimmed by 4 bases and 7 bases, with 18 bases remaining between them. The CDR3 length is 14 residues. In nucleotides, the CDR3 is TGCGCCAGCAGCATCACGACCCGAACAAGTGAGCAGTACTTC. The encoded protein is CASSITTRTSEQYF. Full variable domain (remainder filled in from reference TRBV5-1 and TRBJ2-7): KAGVTQTPRYLIKTRGQQVTLSCSPISGHRSVSWYQQTPGQGLQFLFEYFSETQRNKGNFPGRFSGRQFSNSRSEMNVSTLELGDSALYLCASSITTRTSEQYFGPGTRLTVT.

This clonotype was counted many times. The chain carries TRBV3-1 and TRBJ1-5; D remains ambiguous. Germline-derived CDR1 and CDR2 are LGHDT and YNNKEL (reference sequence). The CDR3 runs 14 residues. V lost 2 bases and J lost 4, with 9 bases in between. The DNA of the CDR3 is TGTGCCAGCAGCCAACCGGGTAAGAATCAGCCCCAGCATTTT. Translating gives CASSQPGKNQPQHF. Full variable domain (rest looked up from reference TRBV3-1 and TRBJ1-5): DTAVSQTPKYLVTQMGNDKSIKCEQNLGHDTMYWYKQDSKKFLKIMFSYNNKELIINETVPNRFSPKSPDKAHLNLHINSLELGDSAVYFCASSQPGKNQPQHFGDGTRLSIL.

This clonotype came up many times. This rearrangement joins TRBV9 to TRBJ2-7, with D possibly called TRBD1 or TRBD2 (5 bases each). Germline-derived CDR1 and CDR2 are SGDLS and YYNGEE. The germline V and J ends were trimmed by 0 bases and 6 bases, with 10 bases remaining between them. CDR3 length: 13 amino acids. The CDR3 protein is CASSVDGDVEQYF. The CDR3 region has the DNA TGTGCCAGCAGCGTAGACGGGGACGTCGAGCAGTACTTC.

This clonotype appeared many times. The CDR3, as DNA: TGTGCCACCATGAAGAACACTGAAGCTTTCTTT. It codes for CATMKNTEAFF. The rearrangement uses TRBV24-1 and TRBJ1-1, with D uncertain. V was cut by 8 bases and J by 1 base, with 4 bases left in between. Germline V gives CDR1 KGHDR, CDR2 SFDVKD. The CDR3 loop spans 11 amino acids.

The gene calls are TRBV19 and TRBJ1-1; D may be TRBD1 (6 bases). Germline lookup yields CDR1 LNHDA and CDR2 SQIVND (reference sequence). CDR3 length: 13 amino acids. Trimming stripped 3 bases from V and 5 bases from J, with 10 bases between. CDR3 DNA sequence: TGTGCCAGTAGTATTACAGGGAGGACTGAAGCTTTCTTT. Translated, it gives CASSITGRTEAFF.

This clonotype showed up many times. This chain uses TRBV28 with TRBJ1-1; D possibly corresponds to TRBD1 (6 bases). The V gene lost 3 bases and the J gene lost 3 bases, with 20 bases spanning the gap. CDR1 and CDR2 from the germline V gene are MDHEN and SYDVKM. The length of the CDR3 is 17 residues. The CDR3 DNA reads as TGTGCCAGCAGTTTCTGGGGGGCGCAGGTCCTGGACACTGAAGCTTTCTTT. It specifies CASSFWGAQVLDTEAFF.

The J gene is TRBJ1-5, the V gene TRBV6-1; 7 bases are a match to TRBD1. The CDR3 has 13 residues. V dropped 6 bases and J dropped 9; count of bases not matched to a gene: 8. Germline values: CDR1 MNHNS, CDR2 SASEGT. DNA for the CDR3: TGTGCCAGCAGCCCCGACAGGGTCAGGCCCCAGCATTTT. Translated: CASSPDRVRPQHF.

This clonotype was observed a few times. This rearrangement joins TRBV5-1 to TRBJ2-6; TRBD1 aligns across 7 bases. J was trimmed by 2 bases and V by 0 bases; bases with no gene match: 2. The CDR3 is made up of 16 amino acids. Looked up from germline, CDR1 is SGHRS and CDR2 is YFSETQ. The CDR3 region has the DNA TGCGCCAGCAGCTTGGCCGGGACAGCTGGGGCCAACGTCCTGACTTTC. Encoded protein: CASSLAGTAGANVLTF.

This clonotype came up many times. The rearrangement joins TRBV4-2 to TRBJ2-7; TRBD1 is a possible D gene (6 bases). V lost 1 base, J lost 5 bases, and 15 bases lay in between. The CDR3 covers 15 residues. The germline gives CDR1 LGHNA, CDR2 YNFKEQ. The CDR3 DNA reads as TGTGCCAGCAGCCAAGGGGGGCAAGGGGACGACGAGCAGTACTTC. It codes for CASSQGGQGDDEQYF.

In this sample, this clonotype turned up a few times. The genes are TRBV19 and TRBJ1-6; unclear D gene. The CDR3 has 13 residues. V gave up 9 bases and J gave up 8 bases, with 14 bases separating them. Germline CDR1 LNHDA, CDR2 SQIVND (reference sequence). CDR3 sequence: CASRLAGDSPLHF. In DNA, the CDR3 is TGTGCCAGCCGTTTGGCCGGCGATTCACCCCTCCACTTT.

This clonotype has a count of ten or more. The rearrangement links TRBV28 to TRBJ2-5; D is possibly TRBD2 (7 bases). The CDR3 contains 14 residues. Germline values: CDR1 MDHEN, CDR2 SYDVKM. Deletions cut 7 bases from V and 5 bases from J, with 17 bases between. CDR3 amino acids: CASTPRGASETQYF. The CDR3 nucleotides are TGTGCCAGCACCCCCCGGGGGGCGTCGGAGACCCAGTACTTC. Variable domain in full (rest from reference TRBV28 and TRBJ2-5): DVKVTQSSRYLVKRTGEKVFLECVQDMDHENMFWYRQDPGLGLRLIYFSYDVKMKEKGDIPEGYSVSREKKERFSLILESASTNQTSMYLCASTPRGASETQYFGPGTRLLVL.

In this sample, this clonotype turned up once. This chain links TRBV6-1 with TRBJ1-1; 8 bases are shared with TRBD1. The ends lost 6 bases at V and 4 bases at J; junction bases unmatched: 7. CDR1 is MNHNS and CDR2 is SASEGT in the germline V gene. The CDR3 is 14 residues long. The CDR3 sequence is CASRATTGGTEAFF. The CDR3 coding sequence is TGTGCCAGCAGGGCTACTACAGGGGGCACTGAAGCTTTCTTT.

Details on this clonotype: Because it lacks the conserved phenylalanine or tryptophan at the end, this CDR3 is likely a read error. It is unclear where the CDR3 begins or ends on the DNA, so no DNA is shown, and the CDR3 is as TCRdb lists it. Here the CDR3 reads CASSGGPGHLNTGELCL. The chain uses TRBV12-3 or TRBV12-4 and TRBJ2-2; the tabulated D call, TRBD1, remains unverified against the DNA. The CDR3 is 17 amino acids long, termini counted.

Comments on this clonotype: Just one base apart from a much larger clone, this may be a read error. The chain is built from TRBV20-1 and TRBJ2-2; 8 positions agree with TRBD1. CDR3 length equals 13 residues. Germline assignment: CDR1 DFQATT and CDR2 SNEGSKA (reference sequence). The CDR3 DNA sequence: TGCAGTGCCACCGAGGACAGGGACGGGGAGCTGTTGTTT. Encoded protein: CSATEDRDGELLF.

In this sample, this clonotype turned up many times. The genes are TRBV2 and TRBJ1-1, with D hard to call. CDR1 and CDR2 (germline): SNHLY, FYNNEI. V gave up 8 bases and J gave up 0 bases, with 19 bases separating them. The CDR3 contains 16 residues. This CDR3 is CASEKKSTSLNTEAFF. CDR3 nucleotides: TGTGCCAGCGAGAAGAAGTCGACAAGCCTGAACACTGAAGCTTTCTTT.

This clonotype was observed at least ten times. CDR3 coding DNA: TGTGCCAGCAGTTCTCCGGGACAGGGGTATGGGCGGGTCTCTGAAGCTTTCTTT. It translates to CASSSPGQGYGRVSEAFF. J is TRBJ1-1 and V is TRBV12-3 or TRBV12-4, with 10 nucleotides matching TRBD1. Trimming at V came to 4 bases and at J to 6 bases, leaving 17 bases not matched to a gene. This CDR3 spans 18 amino acids.

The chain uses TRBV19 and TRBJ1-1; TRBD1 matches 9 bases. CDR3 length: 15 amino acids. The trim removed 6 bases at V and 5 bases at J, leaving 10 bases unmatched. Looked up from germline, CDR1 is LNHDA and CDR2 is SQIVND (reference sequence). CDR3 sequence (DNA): TGTGCCAGTAGCCCTTGGGACAGGGTAAGGACTGAAGCTTTCTTT. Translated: CASSPWDRVRTEAFF. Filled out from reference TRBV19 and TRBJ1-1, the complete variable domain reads DGGITQSPKYLFRKEGQNVTLSCEQNLNHDAMYWYRQDPGQGLRLIYYSQIVNDFQKGDIAEGYSVSREKKESFPLTVTSAQKNPTAFYLCASSPWDRVRTEAFFGQGTRLTVV.

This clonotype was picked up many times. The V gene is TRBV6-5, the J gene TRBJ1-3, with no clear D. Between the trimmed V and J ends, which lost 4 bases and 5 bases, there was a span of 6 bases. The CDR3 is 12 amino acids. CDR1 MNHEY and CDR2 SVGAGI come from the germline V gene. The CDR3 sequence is CASSSSRNTIYF. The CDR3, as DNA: TGTGCCAGCAGTTCGTCCCGAAACACCATATATTTT.

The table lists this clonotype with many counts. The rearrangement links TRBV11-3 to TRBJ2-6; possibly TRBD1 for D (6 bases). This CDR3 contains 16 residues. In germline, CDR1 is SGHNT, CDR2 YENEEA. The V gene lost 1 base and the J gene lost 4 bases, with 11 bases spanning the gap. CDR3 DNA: TGTGCCAGCAGCTTAGGAGGGGGTACGGGGGCCAACGTCCTGACTTTC. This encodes CASSLGGGTGANVLTF.

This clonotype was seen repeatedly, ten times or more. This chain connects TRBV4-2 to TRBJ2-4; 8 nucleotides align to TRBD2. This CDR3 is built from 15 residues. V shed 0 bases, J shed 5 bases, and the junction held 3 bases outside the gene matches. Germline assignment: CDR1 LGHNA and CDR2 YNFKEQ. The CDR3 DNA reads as TGTGCCAGCAGCCAAGAGGCGGGGGGCCAAAACATTCAGTACTTC. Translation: CASSQEAGGQNIQYF.

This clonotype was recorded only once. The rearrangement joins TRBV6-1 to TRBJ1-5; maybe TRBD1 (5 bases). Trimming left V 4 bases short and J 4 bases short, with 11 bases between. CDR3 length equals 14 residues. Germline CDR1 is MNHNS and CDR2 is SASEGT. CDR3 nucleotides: TGTGCCAGCAGTGTAACAGGATTAAATCAGCCCCAGCATTTT. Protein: CASSVTGLNQPQHF.

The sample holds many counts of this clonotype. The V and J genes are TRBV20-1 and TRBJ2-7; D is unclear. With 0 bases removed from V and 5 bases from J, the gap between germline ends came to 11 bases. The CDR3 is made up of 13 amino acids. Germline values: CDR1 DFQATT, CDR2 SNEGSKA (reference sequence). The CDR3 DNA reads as TGCAGTGCTAGAGAGGGCACGGGCCACGAGCAGTACTTC. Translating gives CSAREGTGHEQYF.

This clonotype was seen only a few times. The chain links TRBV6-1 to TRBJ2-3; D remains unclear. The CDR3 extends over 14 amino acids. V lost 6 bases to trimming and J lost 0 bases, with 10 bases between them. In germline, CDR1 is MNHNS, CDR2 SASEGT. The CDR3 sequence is CASSEASSTDTQYF. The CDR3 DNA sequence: TGTGCCAGCAGCGAGGCGTCAAGCACAGATACGCAGTATTTT.

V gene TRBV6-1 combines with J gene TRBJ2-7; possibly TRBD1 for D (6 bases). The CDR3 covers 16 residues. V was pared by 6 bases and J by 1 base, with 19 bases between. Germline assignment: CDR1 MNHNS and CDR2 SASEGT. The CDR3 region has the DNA TGTGCCAGCAGAGCCAAACCGACAGGCGGATCCTACGAGCAGTACTTC. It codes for CASRAKPTGGSYEQYF.

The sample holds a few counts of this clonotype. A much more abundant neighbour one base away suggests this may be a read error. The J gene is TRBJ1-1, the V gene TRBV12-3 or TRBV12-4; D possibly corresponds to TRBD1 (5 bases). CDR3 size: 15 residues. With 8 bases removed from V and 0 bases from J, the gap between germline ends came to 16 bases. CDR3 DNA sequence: TGTGCCAGCGGACCCGCCGGGACCCTGAACACTGAAGCTTTCTTT. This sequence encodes CASGPAGTLNTEAFF.

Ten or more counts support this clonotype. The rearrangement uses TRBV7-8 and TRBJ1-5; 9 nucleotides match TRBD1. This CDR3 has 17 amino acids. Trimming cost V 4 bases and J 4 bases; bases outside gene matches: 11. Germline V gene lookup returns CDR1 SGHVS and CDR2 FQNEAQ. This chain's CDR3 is CASSSWDRALQNQPQHF. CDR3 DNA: TGTGCCAGCAGCTCGTGGGACAGGGCCCTGCAGAATCAGCCCCAGCATTTT.